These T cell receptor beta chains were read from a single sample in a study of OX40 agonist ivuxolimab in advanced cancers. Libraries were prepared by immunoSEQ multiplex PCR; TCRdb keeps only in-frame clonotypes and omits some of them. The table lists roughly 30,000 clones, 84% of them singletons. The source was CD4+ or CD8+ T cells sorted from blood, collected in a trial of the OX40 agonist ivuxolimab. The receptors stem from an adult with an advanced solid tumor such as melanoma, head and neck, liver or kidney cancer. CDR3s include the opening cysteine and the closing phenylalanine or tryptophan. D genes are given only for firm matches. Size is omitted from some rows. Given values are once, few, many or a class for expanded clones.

CDR3aa: CASSAGTSGSYEQYF; CDR3nt: TGTGCCAGCAGCGCCGGGACTAGCGGGAGCTACGAGCAGTACTTC; d_gene: TRBD2; len: 15; j_gene: TRBJ2-7; v_gene: TRBV9; abundance: -
CDR3aa: CASSLTGGLTYEQYF; CDR3nt: TGTGCCAGCAGCTTGACAGGGGGCCTAACCTACGAGCAGTACTTC; d_gene: TRBD1; len: 15; j_gene: TRBJ2-7; v_gene: TRBV7-2; abundance: -
CDR3aa: CASSFGENTGELFF; CDR3nt: TGTGCCAGCAGCTTTGGTGAGAACACCGGGGAGCTGTTTTTT; d_gene: -; len: 14; j_gene: TRBJ2-2; v_gene: TRBV5-4; abundance: -
CDR3aa: CASSQVGPGEAFF; CDR3nt: TGCGCCAGCAGCCAAGTTGGGCCAGGTGAAGCTTTCTTT; d_gene: -; len: 13; j_gene: TRBJ1-1; v_gene: TRBV4-1; abundance: -
CDR3aa: CASSLSVTHNEQFF; CDR3nt: TGTGCCAGCAGTTTATCGGTGACACACAATGAGCAGTTCTTC; d_gene: -; len: 14; j_gene: TRBJ2-1; v_gene: TRBV27; abundance: once
CDR3aa: CASSFATAAQETQYF; CDR3nt: TGTGCCAGCAGTTTCGCGACCGCCGCCCAAGAGACCCAGTACTTC; d_gene: -; len: 15; j_gene: TRBJ2-5; v_gene: TRBV6-5; abundance: -
CDR3aa: CASSFEGSNQPQHF; CDR3nt: TGTGCCAGCAGCTTCGAAGGTAGCAATCAGCCCCAGCATTTT; d_gene: -; len: 14; j_gene: TRBJ1-5; v_gene: TRBV7-9; abundance: few
CDR3aa: CAIRDSPGEQYF; CDR3nt: TGTGCCATCAGAGACAGTCCTGGGGAGCAGTACTTC; d_gene: -; len: 12; j_gene: TRBJ2-7; v_gene: TRBV10-3; abundance: -
CDR3aa: CASSFGPFPGNTIYF; CDR3nt: TGTGCCAGTAGTTTCGGACCTTTCCCTGGAAACACCATATATTTT; d_gene: -; len: 15; j_gene: TRBJ1-3; v_gene: TRBV19; abundance: -
CDR3aa: CASSLGGTDWSTGELFF; CDR3nt: TGTGCCAGCAGCTTGGGGGGGACAGACTGGAGCACCGGGGAGCTGTTTTTT; d_gene: TRBD1; len: 17; j_gene: TRBJ2-2; v_gene: TRBV5-5; abundance: few
CDR3aa: CASGTGPEQYF; CDR3nt: TGTGCCAGCGGCACGGGTCCCGAGCAGTACTTC; d_gene: -; len: 11; j_gene: TRBJ2-7; v_gene: TRBV11-2; abundance: -
CDR3aa: CASSFRLLGEKLFF; CDR3nt: TGTGCCAGCAGTTTTAGGCTGCTGGGCGAAAAACTGTTTTTT; d_gene: -; len: 14; j_gene: TRBJ1-4; v_gene: TRBV27; abundance: -
CDR3aa: CAGGVSGYNEQFF; CDR3nt: TGTGCCGGGGGGGTCTCGGGCTACAATGAGCAGTTCTTC; d_gene: TRBD2; len: 13; j_gene: TRBJ2-1; v_gene: TRBV30; abundance: -
CDR3aa: CASSRDRGFYEQYF; CDR3nt: TGTGCCAGCAGCCGGGACAGGGGCTTCTACGAGCAGTACTTC; d_gene: TRBD1; len: 14; j_gene: TRBJ2-7; v_gene: TRBV6-5; abundance: -
CDR3aa: CASSHGGQGVYNEQFF; CDR3nt: TGTGCCAGCAGCCACGGTGGACAGGGGGTTTACAATGAGCAGTTCTTC; d_gene: TRBD1; len: 16; j_gene: TRBJ2-1; v_gene: TRBV7-9; abundance: few
CDR3aa: CASSLGQSAYEQYF; CDR3nt: TGTGCCAGCAGCTTAGGGCAGTCAGCCTACGAGCAGTACTTC; d_gene: -; len: 14; j_gene: TRBJ2-7; v_gene: TRBV5-6; abundance: few
CDR3aa: CATQWGGGSSYEQYF; CDR3nt: TGTGCCACTCAATGGGGAGGCGGAAGCTCCTACGAGCAGTACTTC; d_gene: -; len: 15; j_gene: TRBJ2-7; v_gene: TRBV5-4; abundance: -
CDR3aa: CASSHSGQGGEQYF; CDR3nt: TGTGCCAGCAGTCACTCGGGACAGGGAGGGGAGCAGTACTTC; d_gene: TRBD1; len: 14; j_gene: TRBJ2-7; v_gene: TRBV6-6; abundance: -
CDR3aa: CASSRDYDSNQPQHF; CDR3nt: TGTGCCAGCTCCCGGGACTACGATAGCAATCAGCCCCAGCATTTT; d_gene: -; len: 15; j_gene: TRBJ1-5; v_gene: TRBV18; abundance: -
CDR3aa: CASSYSPRGPGNTIYF; CDR3nt: TGTGCCAGCAGTTACTCGCCGCGGGGGCCTGGAAACACCATATATTTT; d_gene: -; len: 16; j_gene: TRBJ1-3; v_gene: TRBV6-6; abundance: -
CDR3aa: CASSLNEGEYEQYF; CDR3nt: TGTGCCAGCAGCTTGAACGAGGGGGAATACGAGCAGTACTTC; d_gene: -; len: 14; j_gene: TRBJ2-7; v_gene: TRBV7-3; abundance: -
CDR3aa: CASSQDTSSGSNEQFF; CDR3nt: TGTGCCAGCAGCCAAGATACGTCTAGCGGGAGTAACGAGCAGTTCTTC; d_gene: TRBD2; len: 16; j_gene: TRBJ2-1; v_gene: TRBV4-2; abundance: -
CDR3aa: CASSDPTRQGVYEQYF; CDR3nt: TGTGCCAGCAGTGACCCTACCCGACAGGGGGTCTACGAGCAGTACTTC; d_gene: TRBD1; len: 16; j_gene: TRBJ2-7; v_gene: TRBV2; abundance: -
CDR3aa: CASSLTVASGRAGELFF; CDR3nt: TGTGCCAGCAGTTTAACGGTGGCTAGCGGGAGGGCCGGGGAGCTGTTTTTT; d_gene: TRBD2; len: 17; j_gene: TRBJ2-2; v_gene: TRBV27; abundance: once
CDR3aa: CASRVTNYGYTF; CDR3nt: TGTGCCAGCAGAGTTACTAACTATGGCTACACCTTC; d_gene: -; len: 12; j_gene: TRBJ1-2; v_gene: TRBV2; abundance: -
CDR3aa: CASSPQGADTGELFF; CDR3nt: TGTGCCAGCAGTCCACAGGGGGCGGACACCGGGGAGCTGTTTTTT; d_gene: TRBD1; len: 15; j_gene: TRBJ2-2; v_gene: TRBV2; abundance: -
CDR3aa: CASSSLSGNTIYF; CDR3nt: TGTGCCAGCAGCTCGCTTTCTGGAAACACCATATATTTT; d_gene: -; len: 13; j_gene: TRBJ1-3; v_gene: TRBV21-1; abundance: once
CDR3aa: CASSLGAGGPSDTQYF; CDR3nt: TGTGCCAGCAGCCTGGGGGCGGGGGGGCCCTCAGATACGCAGTATTTT; d_gene: TRBD2; len: 16; j_gene: TRBJ2-3; v_gene: TRBV27; abundance: -
CDR3aa: CASSQGTGSIYEQYF; CDR3nt: TGTGCCAGCAGCCAAGGGACAGGTTCGATCTACGAGCAGTACTTC; d_gene: TRBD1; len: 15; j_gene: TRBJ2-7; v_gene: TRBV4-2; abundance: -
CDR3aa: CASSLRNRGGDTQYF; CDR3nt: TGTGCCAGCAGCTTAAGGAATCGTGGGGGAGATACGCAGTATTTT; d_gene: -; len: 15; j_gene: TRBJ2-3; v_gene: TRBV7-6; abundance: -
CDR3aa: CASSQDPPFSYEQYF; CDR3nt: TGCGCCAGCAGCCAAGATCCCCCGTTTTCCTACGAGCAGTACTTC; d_gene: -; len: 15; j_gene: TRBJ2-7; v_gene: TRBV4-3; abundance: -
CDR3aa: CASSSGRLSTDTQYF; CDR3nt: TGTGCCAGCTCTAGCGGGAGGCTGAGCACAGATACGCAGTATTTT; d_gene: TRBD2; len: 15; j_gene: TRBJ2-3; v_gene: TRBV7-3; abundance: -
CDR3aa: CASSLGQYEAFF; CDR3nt: TGTGCCAGCAGCTTGGGCCAGTATGAAGCTTTCTTT; d_gene: -; len: 12; j_gene: TRBJ1-1; v_gene: TRBV5-5; abundance: -
CDR3aa: CASSPVNNEQFF; CDR3nt: TGTGCCAGCAGTCCTGTTAACAATGAGCAGTTCTTC; d_gene: -; len: 12; j_gene: TRBJ2-1; v_gene: TRBV6-6; abundance: -
CDR3aa: CASSLGVSYTDTQYF; CDR3nt: TGCGCCAGCAGCTTGGGCGTCAGCTACACAGATACGCAGTATTTT; d_gene: -; len: 15; j_gene: TRBJ2-3; v_gene: TRBV5-1; abundance: -
CDR3aa: CASSSRGGGDTQYF; CDR3nt: TGTGCCAGCAGTTCTCGCGGCGGCGGAGATACGCAGTATTTT; d_gene: -; len: 14; j_gene: TRBJ2-3; v_gene: TRBV6-4; abundance: -
CDR3aa: CASSWGPGGTEAFF; CDR3nt: TGTGCCAGCAGCTGGGGCCCAGGGGGCACTGAAGCTTTCTTT; d_gene: TRBD1; len: 14; j_gene: TRBJ1-1; v_gene: TRBV5-6; abundance: -
CDR3aa: CASSLLGAVLDEQYF; CDR3nt: TGTGCCAGCAGCTTGTTAGGGGCAGTGCTTGACGAGCAGTACTTC; d_gene: -; len: 15; j_gene: TRBJ2-7; v_gene: TRBV5-6; abundance: -
CDR3aa: CASSISGNSGNTIYF; CDR3nt: TGTGCCAGTAGTATCTCCGGGAACTCTGGAAACACCATATATTTT; d_gene: -; len: 15; j_gene: TRBJ1-3; v_gene: TRBV19; abundance: -
CDR3aa: CASSARAWDYEQYF; CDR3nt: TGTGCCAGCAGTGCCCGGGCGTGGGACTACGAGCAGTACTTC; d_gene: -; len: 14; j_gene: TRBJ2-7; v_gene: TRBV25-1; abundance: -
CDR3aa: CASSVRSGIRSYNEQFF; CDR3nt: TGCGCCAGCAGCGTTCGAAGCGGGATTCGCTCCTACAATGAGCAGTTCTTC; d_gene: TRBD2; len: 17; j_gene: TRBJ2-1; v_gene: TRBV5-1; abundance: -
CDR3aa: CASKPQGNYGYTF; CDR3nt: TGTGCCAGCAAGCCCCAGGGAAACTATGGCTACACCTTC; d_gene: -; len: 13; j_gene: TRBJ1-2; v_gene: TRBV6-4; abundance: -
CDR3aa: CASGYGTNLGYTF; CDR3nt: TGTGCTAGTGGTTACGGGACCAACTTGGGCTACACCTTC; d_gene: -; len: 13; j_gene: TRBJ1-2; v_gene: TRBV12-5; abundance: -
CDR3aa: CASILTGTELYTGELFF; CDR3nt: TGTGCCAGCATCCTCACCGGGACAGAGCTTTACACCGGGGAGCTGTTTTTT; d_gene: TRBD1; len: 17; j_gene: TRBJ2-2; v_gene: TRBV27; abundance: -
CDR3aa: CASSIGATTYSGNTIYF; CDR3nt: TGTGCCAGTAGTATAGGCGCCACGACCTACTCTGGAAACACCATATATTTT; d_gene: -; len: 17; j_gene: TRBJ1-3; v_gene: TRBV19; abundance: -
CDR3aa: CASSSPRDNTYEQYF; CDR3nt: TGTGCCAGCAGTTCCCCGAGGGACAATACCTACGAGCAGTACTTC; d_gene: -; len: 15; j_gene: TRBJ2-7; v_gene: TRBV28; abundance: -
CDR3aa: CASSQARVYGSYTF; CDR3nt: TGCGCCAGCAGCCAAGCGAGGGTTTACGGAAGTTACACCTTC; d_gene: -; len: 14; j_gene: TRBJ1-2; v_gene: TRBV4-3; abundance: -
CDR3aa: CAIMRSRGQGDNEQFF; CDR3nt: TGTGCCATCATGCGAAGTCGAGGACAGGGAGACAATGAGCAGTTCTTC; d_gene: TRBD1; len: 16; j_gene: TRBJ2-1; v_gene: TRBV10-3; abundance: -
CDR3aa: CASSEGDRGLDEQYF; CDR3nt: TGTGCCAGCAGCGAGGGGGACAGGGGGCTAGACGAGCAGTACTTC; d_gene: TRBD1; len: 15; j_gene: TRBJ2-7; v_gene: TRBV9; abundance: once
CDR3aa: CASGSGQGTYEQYF; CDR3nt: TGTGCCAGCGGCTCAGGACAGGGGACCTACGAGCAGTACTTC; d_gene: TRBD1; len: 14; j_gene: TRBJ2-7; v_gene: TRBV5-6; abundance: -